The 19 T cell receptor beta chains in this list originate from one sample, sequenced in a study of response to subunit inactivated influenza vaccine. TCRdb ran MiXCR on the RT-PCR reads and lists one entry per CDR3 protein. The sample has some 640,000 distinct CDR3 sequences, approximately 15% seen once; the top ten hold around 7.3%. The source was PBMCs from blood, collected roughly 2 weeks before vaccination. These receptor sequences come from a man over 45 who received an inactivated influenza vaccine.

This clonotype has a handful of counts. The chain recombines TRBV5-1 with TRBJ1-5; D call uncertain. CDR1 and CDR2 (germline): SGHRS, YFSETQ. V was trimmed by 0 bases and J by 3 bases, leaving 10 bases between them. The CDR3 consists of 15 residues. This CDR3 reads CASSLEPVNNQPQHF. For the CDR3, the DNA is TGCGCCAGCAGCTTGGAGCCGGTTAACAATCAGCCCCAGCATTTT. The full variable domain, its missing parts supplied by reference TRBV5-1 and TRBJ1-5, is KAGVTQTPRYLIKTRGQQVTLSCSPISGHRSVSWYQQTPGQGLQFLFEYFSETQRNKGNFPGRFSGRQFSNSRSEMNVSTLELGDSALYLCASSLEPVNNQPQHFGDGTRLSIL.

This clonotype was observed a few times. The chain combines TRBV20-1 with TRBJ2-1; perhaps TRBD2 as D (6 bases). Germline-derived CDR1 and CDR2 are DFQATT and SNEGSKA (reference sequence). There are 15 residues in the CDR3. Trimming took off 5 bases at V and 1 base at J, with 15 bases between the two ends. CDR3 in amino acids: CSARTGTPSYNEQFF. The CDR3 DNA sequence: TGCAGTGCTCGGACCGGGACTCCTTCCTACAATGAGCAGTTCTTC.

A few counts support this clonotype. The chain employs TRBV4-3 and TRBJ1-1, with 7 bases aligning to TRBD1. V shed 1 base, J shed 1 base, and the junction held 3 bases outside the gene matches. The length of the CDR3 is 15 residues. Per germline, CDR1 LGHNA and CDR2 YSLEER. CDR3 DNA sequence: TGCGCCAGCAGCCAAGTTAGACAGGGGAACACTGAAGCTTTCTTT. Encoded protein: CASSQVRQGNTEAFF.

The chain uses TRBV9 and TRBJ2-2, with 7 nucleotides matching TRBD1. The CDR3 totals 14 residues. Germline assignment: CDR1 SGDLS and CDR2 YYNGEE. V trimming: 4 bases; J trimming: 4 bases; junction bases outside the gene matches: 4. The CDR3: CASSPGQTTGELFF. CDR3 in DNA: TGTGCCAGCAGCCCGGGACAGACCACCGGGGAGCTGTTTTTT.

In nucleotides, the CDR3 is TGTGCCAGCAGTGTAGCGGGGGGTTTACAAGAGACCCAGTACTTC. This codes for CASSVAGGLQETQYF. The gene calls are TRBV28 and TRBJ2-5, with 10 bases matching TRBD2. The CDR3 consists of 15 residues. Germline values: CDR1 MDHEN, CDR2 SYDVKM. J was trimmed by 2 bases and V by 5 bases; bases with no gene match: 5. The variable domain in full, completed from reference TRBV28 and TRBJ2-5, reads DVKVTQSSRYLVKRTGEKVFLECVQDMDHENMFWYRQDPGLGLRLIYFSYDVKMKEKGDIPEGYSVSREKKERFSLILESASTNQTSMYLCASSVAGGLQETQYFGPGTRLLVL.

The chain has TRBV20-1 and TRBJ2-1; D gene unclear. The V end lost 0 bases, the J end lost 2 bases, and 8 bases lay between the germline ends. The CDR3 loop spans 14 amino acids. Per germline, CDR1 DFQATT and CDR2 SNEGSKA (reference sequence). The CDR3: CSARESGAYNEQFF. The CDR3 DNA sequence: TGCAGTGCTAGAGAAAGTGGAGCCTACAATGAGCAGTTCTTC.

Many counts were recorded for this clonotype. The chain recombines TRBV9 with TRBJ2-7, with TRBD1 matching 11 bases. The length of the CDR3 is 16 residues. V was pared by 0 bases and J by 2 bases, with 4 bases of the junction left unmatched. Germline loops: CDR1 SGDLS, CDR2 YYNGEE. In DNA form, the CDR3 reads TGTGCCAGCAGCGTAGGTGGACAGGGGGCAACCTACGAGCAGTACTTC. Translation: CASSVGGQGATYEQYF.

This clonotype turned up a few times. CDR3 DNA: TGTGCCAGCAGCAGCGGGACGGCCAAAGAGACCCAGTACTTC. It specifies CASSSGTAKETQYF. The gene calls are TRBV7-2 and TRBJ2-5, with 7 bases that match TRBD2. CDR1 SGHTA and CDR2 FQGNSA come from the germline V gene. V was pared by 5 bases and J by 3 bases, with 6 bases of the junction left unmatched. This CDR3 comprises 14 residues.

The V gene is TRBV6-2 or TRBV6-3, the J gene TRBJ1-2; the match to TRBD1 covers 12 bases. Germline CDR1 MNHEY, CDR2 SVGEGT. The ends lost 6 bases at V and 6 bases at J; junction bases unmatched: 11. This CDR3 region has 16 residues. CDR3 region: CASRRGTGGAGHGYTF. The CDR3 coding sequence is TGTGCCAGCAGACGCGGGACAGGGGGCGCGGGACATGGCTACACCTTC.

This clonotype was detected a few times. The DNA of the CDR3 is TGTGCCAGCAGTTTCGAACGACCTCTAGGCAGCGGGGGGCGGGATTACAATGAGCAGTTCTTC. It is translated as CASSFERPLGSGGRDYNEQFF. V gene TRBV28 combines with J gene TRBJ2-1; TRBD2 matches 9 bases. V trimming: 3 bases; J trimming: 4 bases; junction bases outside the gene matches: 22. The CDR3 spans 21 residues. In germline, CDR1 is MDHEN, CDR2 SYDVKM.

This clonotype was detected only a few times. This rearrangement joins TRBV5-1 to TRBJ2-3; maybe TRBD2 (6 bases). Germline-derived CDR1 and CDR2 are SGHRS and YFSETQ. The germline V and J ends were trimmed by 3 bases and 4 bases, with 18 bases remaining between them. This CDR3 has 16 residues. This chain's CDR3 is CASSSRASSVPDTQYF. CDR3 DNA sequence: TGCGCCAGCAGCTCCCGGGCCTCTAGCGTTCCAGATACGCAGTATTTT.

This clonotype was counted a few times. The chain has TRBV29-1 and TRBJ2-7; D remains ambiguous. V was pared by 4 bases and J by 7 bases, with 11 bases between. Germline CDR1 and CDR2: SQVTM and ANQGSEA. The CDR3 totals 11 residues. The CDR3 bases are TGCAGCGTTGGTTTCGAACCGGAGCAGTACTTC. The encoded protein is CSVGFEPEQYF.

The chain carries TRBV4-2 and TRBJ1-6; TRBD1 aligns across 8 bases. With V trimmed by 4 bases and J by 7 bases, 6 bases remained unmatched. The V gene's germline CDR1 is LGHNA and CDR2 YNFKEQ. CDR3 length: 15 residues. The CDR3 protein is CASSRTGFGNSPLHF. The CDR3 nucleotides are TGTGCCAGCAGCCGGACAGGGTTCGGAAATTCACCCCTCCACTTT.

This clonotype occurred many times. Here the CDR3 DNA reads TGTGCCATCAGCCCCGACGCGTACGAGCAGTACTTC. It translates to CAISPDAYEQYF. The V gene is TRBV10-3, the J gene TRBJ2-7, with no clear D. Trimming pared 6 bases from V and 4 bases from J, leaving 10 bases between. Germline V gene data show CDR1 as ENHRY and CDR2 as SYGVKD. The CDR3 extends over 12 amino acids.

The chain employs TRBV4-3 and TRBJ2-7; TRBD1 aligns across 9 bases. CDR3 length: 15 residues. The J segment lost 2 bases and the V segment lost 3 bases, leaving 5 bases of the junction unmatched. Germline-derived CDR1 and CDR2 are LGHNA and YSLEER. The CDR3 DNA follows: TGCGCCAGCAGCCAGACGACAGGGGGTACCTACGAGCAGTACTTC. Translated: CASSQTTGGTYEQYF.

The CDR3 DNA sequence: TGTGCCAGCACCAACCTAGTTCCGGGACAGGCCCTCTACGAGCAGTACTTC. This codes for CASTNLVPGQALYEQYF. The genes are TRBV5-6 and TRBJ2-7; 8 positions agree with TRBD1. In germline, CDR1 is SGHDT, CDR2 YYEEEE. J was trimmed by 3 bases and V by 6 bases; bases with no gene match: 17. The CDR3 contains 17 residues.

The chain recombines TRBV6-5 with TRBJ1-1; perhaps TRBD1 as D (6 bases). The V gene's germline CDR1 is MNHEY and CDR2 SVGAGI. The CDR3 consists of 17 residues. Deletions cut 0 bases from V and 1 base from J, with 15 bases between. The CDR3 DNA sequence: TGTGCCAGCAGTTACTCGAGACTGGCAGGGGCGAACACTGAAGCTTTCTTT. Its protein product is CASSYSRLAGANTEAFF.

The V call is TRBV3-1, the J call TRBJ2-2; 11 bases match TRBD2. Unmatched junction bases numbered 6, after V lost 2 bases and J lost 4 bases. The length of the CDR3 is 17 residues. CDR1 is LGHDT, CDR2 YNNKEL, per germline (reference sequence). The CDR3: CASSQPSGTSGTGELFF. Written as DNA, the CDR3 is TGTGCCAGCAGCCAACCATCCGGGACTAGCGGCACCGGGGAGCTGTTTTTT. The full variable domain, rest sourced from reference TRBV3-1 and TRBJ2-2, is DTAVSQTPKYLVTQMGNDKSIKCEQNLGHDTMYWYKQDSKKFLKIMFSYNNKELIINETVPNRFSPKSPDKAHLNLHINSLELGDSAVYFCASSQPSGTSGTGELFFGEGSRLTVL.

This clonotype was found a few times. The chain joins TRBV4-3 to TRBJ2-1; TRBD2 might be the D (6 bases). CDR3 length: 16 amino acids. Trimming pared 0 bases from V and 6 bases from J, leaving 15 bases between. CDR1 LGHNA and CDR2 YSLEER come from the germline V gene. Written as DNA, the CDR3 is TGCGCCAGCAGCCAAGATGCGGTAGCGGAACCCAATGAGCAGTTCTTC. This gives the protein CASSQDAVAEPNEQFF.